This TCR beta chain was documented in a study of T cells in Graves' hyperthyroidism and ophthalmopathy. The CDR3 is 16 residues long, counting both termini. The germline CDR1 and CDR2 sequences are ENHRY and SYGVKD. Authors of the study amplified TCR beta CDR3 regions from RNA transcripts. The TCR CDR3 was amplified in a first-round RT-PCR using the HTBI primer set. One entry per CDR3 protein, called by TCRdb with MiXCR from the multiplex PCR reads. The sample records 93,000 or so distinct CDR3 sequences, over 45% being singletons. As for this clonotype: Just one base apart from a much larger clone, this may be a read error. The CDR3 ends on some other residue instead of the conserved phenylalanine or tryptophan, so this is likely a read error. It is unclear where the CDR3 begins or ends on the DNA, so no DNA is shown, and the CDR3 is as TCRdb lists it.

If no ophthalmopathy progression occurred within 18 months, Graves' hyperthyroidism was stable. This TCR derives from a man aged 40-49 years with Graves' hyperthyroidism. This chain connects TRBV10-3 to TRBJ2-2; the table names TRBD1, a call not compared with the DNA. The sample taken for sequencing was blood. CDR3 region: CAISALGQGATGELSS.